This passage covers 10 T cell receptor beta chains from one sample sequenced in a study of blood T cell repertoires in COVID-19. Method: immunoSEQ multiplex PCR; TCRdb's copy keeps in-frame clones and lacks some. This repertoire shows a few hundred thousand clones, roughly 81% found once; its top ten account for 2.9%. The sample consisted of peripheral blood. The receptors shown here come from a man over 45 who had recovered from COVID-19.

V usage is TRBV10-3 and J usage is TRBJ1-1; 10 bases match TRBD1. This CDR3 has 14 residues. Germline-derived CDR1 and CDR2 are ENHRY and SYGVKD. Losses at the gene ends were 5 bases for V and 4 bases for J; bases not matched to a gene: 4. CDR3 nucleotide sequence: TGTGCCATCAGTCGACAGGGGGCGAGCACTGAAGCTTTCTTT. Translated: CAISRQGASTEAFF.

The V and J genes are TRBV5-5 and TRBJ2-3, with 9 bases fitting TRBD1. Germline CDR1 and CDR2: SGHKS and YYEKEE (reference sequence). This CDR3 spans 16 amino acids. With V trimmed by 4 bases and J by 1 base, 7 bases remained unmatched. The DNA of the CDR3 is TGTGCCAGCAGCGATAGGACAGGGGTGCGCACAGATACGCAGTATTTT. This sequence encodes CASSDRTGVRTDTQYF.

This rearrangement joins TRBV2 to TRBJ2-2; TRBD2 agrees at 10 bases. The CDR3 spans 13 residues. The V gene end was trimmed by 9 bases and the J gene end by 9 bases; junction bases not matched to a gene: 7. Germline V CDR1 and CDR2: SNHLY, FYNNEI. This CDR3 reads CASSAGGPRELFF. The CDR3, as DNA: TGTGCCAGTTCAGCGGGAGGGCCCCGGGAGCTGTTTTTT.

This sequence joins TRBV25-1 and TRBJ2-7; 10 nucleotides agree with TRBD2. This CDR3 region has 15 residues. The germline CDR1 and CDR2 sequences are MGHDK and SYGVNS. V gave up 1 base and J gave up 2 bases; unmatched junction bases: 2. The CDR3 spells CASSEFLAGAYEQYF. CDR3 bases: TGTGCCAGCAGTGAATTCCTAGCGGGGGCCTACGAGCAGTACTTC.

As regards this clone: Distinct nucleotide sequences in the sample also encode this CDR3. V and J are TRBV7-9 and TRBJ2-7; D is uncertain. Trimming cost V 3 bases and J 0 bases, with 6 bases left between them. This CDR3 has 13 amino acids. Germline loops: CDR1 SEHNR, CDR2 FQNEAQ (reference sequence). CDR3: CASSFPSSYEQYF. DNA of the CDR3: TGTGCCAGCAGCTTTCCCAGCTCCTACGAGCAGTACTTC.

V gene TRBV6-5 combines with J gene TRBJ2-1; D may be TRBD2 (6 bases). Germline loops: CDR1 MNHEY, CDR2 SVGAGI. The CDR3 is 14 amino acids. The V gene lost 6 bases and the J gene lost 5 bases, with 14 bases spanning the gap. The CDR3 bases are TGTGCCAGCAGCCGGGACTTCAGGAACAATGAGCAGTTCTTC. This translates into CASSRDFRNNEQFF.

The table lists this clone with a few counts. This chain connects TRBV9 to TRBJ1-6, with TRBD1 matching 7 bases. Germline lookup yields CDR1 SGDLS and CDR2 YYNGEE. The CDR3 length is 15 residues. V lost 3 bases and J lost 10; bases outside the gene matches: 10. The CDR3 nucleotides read TGTGCCAGCAGCGACAGAGGGGGCGCGAAGTCACCCCTCCACTTT. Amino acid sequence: CASSDRGGAKSPLHF.

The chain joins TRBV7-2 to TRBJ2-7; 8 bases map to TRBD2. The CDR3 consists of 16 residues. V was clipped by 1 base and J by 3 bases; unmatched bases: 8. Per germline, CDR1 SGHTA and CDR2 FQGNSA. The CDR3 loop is CASSLGVTSAFYEQYF. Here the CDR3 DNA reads TGTGCCAGCAGCTTAGGCGTGACTAGCGCTTTCTACGAGCAGTACTTC.

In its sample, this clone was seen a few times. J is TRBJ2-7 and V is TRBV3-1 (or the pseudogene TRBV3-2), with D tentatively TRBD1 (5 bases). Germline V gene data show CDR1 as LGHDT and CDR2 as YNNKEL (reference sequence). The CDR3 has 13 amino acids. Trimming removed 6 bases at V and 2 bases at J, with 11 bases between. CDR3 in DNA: TGTGCCAGCAGTCAGACAGTCCCCTACGAGCAGTACTTC. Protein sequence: CASSQTVPYEQYF.

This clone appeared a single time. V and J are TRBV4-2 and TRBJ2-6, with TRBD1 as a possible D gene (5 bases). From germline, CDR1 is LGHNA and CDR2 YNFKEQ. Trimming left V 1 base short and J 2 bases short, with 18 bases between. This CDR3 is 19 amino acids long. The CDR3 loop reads CASSQVQGTGNPGANVLTF. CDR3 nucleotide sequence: TGTGCCAGCAGCCAAGTTCAGGGCACTGGAAATCCTGGGGCCAACGTCCTGACTTTC.